What follows are 19 T cell receptor beta chains derived from one specimen sequenced in a study of blood T cell repertoires in COVID-19. Sequencing used immunoSEQ multiplex PCR; TCRdb keeps in-frame clones, though not all of them. The table includes a few hundred thousand clones, around three quarters detected once. Sequenced material: peripheral blood. The receptors shown here come from a woman in her seventies with acute or convalescent COVID-19.

The V gene is TRBV7-9, the J gene TRBJ2-7; D unclear. CDR1 SEHNR and CDR2 FQNEAQ come from the germline V gene (reference sequence). The CDR3 sequence is 15 residues long. Trimming removed 2 bases at V and 1 base at J, with 12 bases between. The CDR3 DNA follows: TGTGCCAGCAGCTTATCTGGCTCCAGGTCCTACGAGCAGTACTTC. Its protein is CASSLSGSRSYEQYF.

The chain carries TRBV29-1 and TRBJ2-5; TRBD1 aligns across 9 bases. Trimming removed 7 bases from V and 5 bases from J; junction bases left unmatched: 8. CDR1 is SQVTM and CDR2 is ANQGSEA in the germline V gene. The CDR3 extends over 13 amino acids. The CDR3 nucleotides read TGCAGCGGGGGACAGGGAGGGAGCGAGACCCAGTACTTC. This gives the protein CSGGQGGSETQYF.

A single count supports this clone. This chain joins TRBV5-8 and TRBJ2-2; possible D gene TRBD1, 5 bases. V gave up 7 bases and J gave up 2 bases, with 9 bases separating them. Per the germline V gene, CDR1 is SGHTS and CDR2 is YDEGEE. This CDR3 is built from 13 residues. CDR3 residues: CASVGHNTGELFF. CDR3 bases: TGTGCCAGCGTCGGACATAACACCGGGGAGCTGTTTTTT.

V usage is TRBV11-3 and J usage is TRBJ2-7; perhaps TRBD2 as D (6 bases). The germline gives CDR1 SGHNT, CDR2 YENEEA. CDR3 length equals 13 residues. Trimming shortened V by 6 bases and J by 3 bases, and 12 bases separated the two germline ends. Written as DNA, the CDR3 is TGTGCCAGCAGTGCCGGAGGGGACTACGAGCAGTACTTC. Translated, it gives CASSAGGDYEQYF.

The chain uses TRBV30 and TRBJ1-4; 12 positions agree with TRBD1. V trimming: 1 base; J trimming: 8 bases; junction bases outside the gene matches: 14. The CDR3 is 18 residues long. Germline V gene lookup returns CDR1 GTSNPN and CDR2 SVGIG (reference sequence). In DNA, the CDR3 is TGTGCCTGGAGTGGGACCGGGACAGGGGGCTTCGTTAAAGAAAAACTGTTTTTT. The encoded protein is CAWSGTGTGGFVKEKLFF.

The CDR3 region is CASSPLGLAVRSSYNEQFF. The CDR3, as DNA: TGTGCCAGCAGCCCCTTGGGACTAGCGGTGAGGAGCTCCTACAATGAGCAGTTCTTC. The J gene is TRBJ2-1, the V gene TRBV7-2; 11 bases align to TRBD2. Trimming at V came to 5 bases and at J to 0 bases, leaving 12 bases not matched to a gene. The germline gives CDR1 SGHTA, CDR2 FQGNSA. The length of the CDR3 is 19 residues.

J is TRBJ2-7 and V is TRBV5-1; D is perhaps TRBD1 (5 bases). Looked up from germline, CDR1 is SGHRS and CDR2 is YFSETQ. Trimming stripped 0 bases from V and 6 bases from J, with 19 bases between. There are 16 residues in the CDR3. For the CDR3, the DNA is TGCGCCAGCAGCTTGGATCTACAGGCGACCTTCCCCGAGCAGTACTTC. This gives the protein CASSLDLQATFPEQYF.

The chain is built from TRBV6-5 and TRBJ2-1, with D unclear. The germline CDR1 and CDR2 sequences are MNHEY and SVGAGI. The V and J ends lost 7 bases and 5 bases respectively, with 15 bases between them. The CDR3 has 14 amino acids. The CDR3 DNA is TGTGCCAGCATAAGGAGATGGAAGGACAATGAGCAGTTCTTC. Translated, it gives CASIRRWKDNEQFF.

The chain has TRBV24-1 and TRBJ2-1; D is possibly TRBD2 (7 bases). The CDR3 consists of 17 residues. V was cut by 3 bases and J by 3 bases, with 17 bases left in between. Germline lookup yields CDR1 KGHDR and CDR2 SFDVKD. The CDR3 DNA sequence: TGTGCCACCAGTGATAGCTTGGGGGGGGCCCTCTACAATGAGCAGTTCTTC. Translated, it gives CATSDSLGGALYNEQFF.

The chain links TRBV11-2 to TRBJ1-4; D is undetermined. This CDR3 region has 15 residues. Trimming shortened V by 1 base and J by 5 bases, and 11 bases separated the two germline ends. Germline V gene data show CDR1 as SGHAT and CDR2 as FQNNGV. DNA of the CDR3: TGTGCCAGCAGCTTAGGGCAGGTCGAAAATGAAAAACTGTTTTTT. Protein product: CASSLGQVENEKLFF.

CDR3 DNA: TGTGCCAGCAGATCGACTAGCGGGGGGGGGACCCAGTACTTC. Its protein product is CASRSTSGGGTQYF. The rearrangement links TRBV11-2 to TRBJ2-5, with 14 nucleotides matching TRBD2. The CDR3 length is 14 residues. V was pared by 6 bases and J by 7 bases, with 4 bases of the junction left unmatched. Germline V gene sequence: CDR1 SGHAT, CDR2 FQNNGV. The variable domain in full, completed from reference TRBV11-2 and TRBJ2-5, reads EAGVAQSPRYKIIEKRQSVAFWCNPISGHATLYWYQQILGQGPKLLIQFQNNGVVDDSQLPKDRFSAERLKGVDSTLKIQPAKLEDSAVYLCASRSTSGGGTQYFGPGTRLLVL.

This chain links TRBV7-8 with TRBJ2-5; 7 bases are shared with TRBD1. The length of the CDR3 is 15 residues. Germline V gives CDR1 SGHVS, CDR2 FQNEAQ. Trimming took 1 base from V and 2 from J; bases not matched to a gene: 4. The CDR3 bases are TGTGCCAGCAGCTTAGTCCGGGACAGACAAGAGACCCAGTACTTC. It is translated as CASSLVRDRQETQYF. The full variable domain, with the rest looked up from reference TRBV7-8 and TRBJ2-5, is GAGVSQSPRYKVAKRGQDVALRCDPISGHVSLFWYQQALGQGPEFLTYFQNEAQLDKSGLPSDRFFAERPEGSVSTLKIQRTQQEDSAVYLCASSLVRDRQETQYFGPGTRLLVL.

V usage is TRBV2 and J usage is TRBJ2-4; no firm D call. CDR3 length equals 14 residues. V lost 7 bases, J lost 3 bases, and 13 bases lay in between. Germline CDR1 is SNHLY and CDR2 is FYNNEI. The CDR3 spells CASMPGSVKNIQYF. The CDR3 bases are TGTGCCAGCATGCCTGGCAGCGTCAAAAACATTCAGTACTTC.

J is TRBJ2-3 and V is TRBV10-2; 13 bases align to TRBD2. The V gene end was trimmed by 4 bases and the J gene end by 4 bases; junction bases not matched to a gene: 20. The CDR3 contains 21 residues. Germline assignment: CDR1 WSHSY and CDR2 SAAADI. This CDR3 is CASSGKLLAGTSGDSADTQYF. CDR3 coding DNA: TGCGCCAGCAGTGGTAAACTACTGGCCGGGACTAGCGGGGATAGCGCAGATACGCAGTATTTT.

The V and J genes are TRBV7-6 and TRBJ1-1; 9 bases match TRBD1. The J segment lost 4 bases and the V segment lost 0 bases, leaving 3 bases of the junction unmatched. There are 15 residues in the CDR3. Germline CDR1 SGHVS, CDR2 FNYEAQ. CDR3 coding DNA: TGTGCCAGCAGCTTAGCGGGACAGGGCCCCACTGAAGCTTTCTTT. Translated: CASSLAGQGPTEAFF.

The gene calls are TRBV13 and TRBJ2-1; possibly TRBD1 for D (6 bases). V lost 3 bases to trimming and J lost 5 bases, with 8 bases between them. This CDR3 spans 13 amino acids. Germline-derived CDR1 and CDR2 are PRHDT and FYEKMQ (reference sequence). Here the CDR3 reads CASSFEGDNEQFF. The DNA of the CDR3 is TGTGCCAGCAGCTTTGAGGGGGACAATGAGCAGTTCTTC.

The V gene is TRBV30, the J gene TRBJ2-7; maybe TRBD1 (6 bases). Germline CDR1 reads GTSNPN; CDR2 reads SVGIG (reference sequence). With 2 bases removed from V and 1 base from J, the gap between germline ends came to 12 bases. The CDR3 loop spans 14 amino acids. CDR3 nucleotides: TGTGCCTGGAGTTTGGGGGCCGCTTCCTACGAGCAGTACTTC. It yields the protein CAWSLGAASYEQYF.

V and J are TRBV5-1 and TRBJ1-1; 8 nucleotides match TRBD1. Germline CDR1 is SGHRS and CDR2 is YFSETQ. The CDR3 has 15 residues. Trimming cost V 4 bases and J 2 bases; bases outside gene matches: 7. CDR3 nucleotides: TGCGCCAGCAGCCGCGCCGGGACAGGCAACACTGAAGCTTTCTTT. This codes for CASSRAGTGNTEAFF.

Only a few counts were recorded for this clone. The chain combines TRBV29-1 with TRBJ2-1; 7 bases agree with TRBD1. Germline CDR1 and CDR2: SQVTM and ANQGSEA. This CDR3 contains 14 residues. V was clipped by 8 bases and J by 0 bases; unmatched bases: 7. CDR3 DNA sequence: TGCAGCACCCGACAGGGCAGCTCCTACAATGAGCAGTTCTTC. This sequence encodes CSTRQGSSYNEQFF.